The following is a T cell receptor beta chain sequence with its context. The antigen it binds to is not known. No clone much larger than this one lies a single base away; base qualities are absent. Relative to germline, V is 0 bases shorter and J is 2 bases shorter, with 7 bases between their ends. Reading from cysteine to phenylalanine, the CDR3 counts 14 amino acids. Left in the record is the CDR3 DNA by itself, 42 bases read in frame from the first base. The germline V gene (reference sequence) yields LGHDT for CDR1 and YNNKEL for CDR2. This sample was taken from a study of blood T cell repertoires in COVID-19 (dated by TCRdb to 2020 to 2021). As for the study more broadly: Samples from collaborators originated in the United States, Italy and Spain and spanned both the acute and convalescent phases of COVID-19. The sample metadata nearly always contained a de-identified subject ID, COVID-19 status, age in years and sex. The material from the prospective study consisted of cDNA or gDNA derived from T cells, B-cell-depleted T cells, or PBMCs. Where available, HLA class I and class II types were obtained from metadata supplied by the sample provider rather than from assay-based typing. The samples were drawn from the first 160 participants of the ongoing ImmuneRACE study and from over 950 subjects provided by 6 global collaborators. The repertoires were released in a freely available public database meant as a resource for research on the immune response to SARS-CoV-2. Deeply sampled blood TCRbeta repertoires from subjects exposed to, actively infected with, or recovered from COVID-19 were included in the dataset. On the study overall, not on this receptor specifically: The quantity of clinical and demographic metadata differed by source and by participant and was supplied without curation.

TCRbeta CDR3 regions were amplified from genomic DNA using the immunoSEQ Assay, a bias-controlled multiplex PCR. Processing in the source paper ran as follows. The number of nucleated cells in each sample was estimated by amplification of reference gene primers within the assay. Sequence reads were collapsed and filtered to measure the absolute abundance of every unique TCRbeta CDR3 rearrangement. Productive Simpson clonality was computed per sample as the square root of Simpson's diversity index over productive rearrangements. TCRdb re-hosts the immuneACCESS table, in-frame sequences only. Its copies lack some clones; in the studies checked, an unresolved V gene accounts for under half of them, and the cause for the rest is not known. The V and J calls and the clone size are those of that table, but D and trimming were determined from the DNA. Within this sample are under 110,000 clones, with about two thirds of them counted one time only. The ten largest clonotypes hold roughly 0.86% of the sample.

The collaborating institutions used their own protocols to collect whole blood in K2EDTA tubes. For TCRbeta analysis, collaborator samples were shipped as frozen whole blood, as isolated PBMCs, or as DNA extracted from either sample type. The source material was peripheral blood. The V and J segments used are TRBV3-1 (or the pseudogene TRBV3-2) and TRBJ2-5; a confident D gene designation cannot be given. The source is a human donor with acute or convalescent COVID-19. The donor label of this sample is uncertain. The bases read TGTGCCAGCAGCCAAGATTTCCGGCAAGAGACCCAGTACTTC. The resulting protein is CASSQDFRQETQYF.